What follows describes a single T cell receptor (beta chain). Its antigen is still unknown. The sample belongs to a study of shared clonotypes between healthy human individuals. Study results and caveats: Larger estimated richness was generally recorded for naive subsets relative to memory subsets.

Splitting the CD4+ cells yielded a CD45RA+ naive subset and a CD45RA-negative memory subset. Sorted-subset replicate PCRs used roughly 180 ng DNA, tens of thousands of T cell genomes. This table comes from immunoSEQ multiplex PCR, and its TCRdb copy is limited to in-frame clones, with some not included. The profile shows 2,100,000 or so clones, approximately 94% of them singletons. Trimming removed 2 bases at V and 4 bases at J, with 13 bases between. Per the germline V gene, CDR1 is SGHVS and CDR2 is FNYEAQ. The CDR3 is 15 residues long. Sequencing used naive CD4+ T cells sorted from blood. The subset is: CD45RA+ positively selected. This TCR was recovered from a man in his late teens or twenties in good health. The rearrangement uses TRBV7-6 and TRBJ2-3; a weak D match, TRBD1 (5 bases). CDR3 bases: TGTGCCAGCAGCTTATTAGGGGTTTGGGCAGATACGCAGTATTTT. Protein sequence: CASSLLGVWADTQYF.